This T cell receptor (beta chain) was found in a study of ipilimumab plus nivolumab after autologous stem cell transplantation. Study-level information: Median doses per patient: a few ipilimumab, about 8 nivolumab. The myeloma cohort included high-risk transplant-naive patients and patients relapsing within 3 years of a first autologous transplant.

Study-level results: The authors say TCR, Treg and microbiome findings warrant further study.

With 5 bases clipped from V and 3 bases from J, the junction kept 9 bases outside the gene matches. The CDR3 length is 15 residues. Germline V gene sequence: CDR1 LNHDA, CDR2 SQIVND (reference sequence). Details on this clone: The antigen is not known.

Using immunoSEQ multiplex PCR, the repertoire was profiled, and TCRdb retains in-frame clones only, with some absent. This sample has some 43,000 clones; over 75% occur once, and the top ten carry approximately 0.82%. Starting 14 to 28 days after autologous transplant, ipilimumab 1 mg/kg was given. The chain uses TRBV19 and TRBJ2-7, with 8 bases that match TRBD1. The sequences come from PBMCs, collected in a trial of ipilimumab plus nivolumab as post-transplant consolidation. This TCR was sampled from a male donor with multiple myeloma. The DNA for the CDR3 is TGTGCCAGTAGTCTAACTGGACAGGGCTACTACGAGCAGTACTTC. Its protein product is CASSLTGQGYYEQYF.